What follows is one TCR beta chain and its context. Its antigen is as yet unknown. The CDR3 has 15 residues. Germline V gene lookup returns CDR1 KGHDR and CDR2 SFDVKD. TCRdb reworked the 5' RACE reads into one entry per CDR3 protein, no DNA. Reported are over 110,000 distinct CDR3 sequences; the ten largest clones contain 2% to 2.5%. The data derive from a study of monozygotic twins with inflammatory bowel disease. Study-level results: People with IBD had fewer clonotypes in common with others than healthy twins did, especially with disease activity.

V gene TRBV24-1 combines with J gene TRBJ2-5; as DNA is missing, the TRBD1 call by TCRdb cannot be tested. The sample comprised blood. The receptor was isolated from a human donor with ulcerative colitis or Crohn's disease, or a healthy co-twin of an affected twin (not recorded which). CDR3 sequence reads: CATSAGTGIQETQYF.